The present T cell receptor beta chain was sequenced within a study of blood T cell repertoires in COVID-19. Study-level background: Researchers got acute and convalescent COVID-19 samples from the United States, Italy and Spain. Sources were T cells, B-cell-depleted T cells, or PBMCs; the material itself was cDNA or gDNA.

Original data processing: Estimation of nucleated cell counts relied on the amplification of reference gene primers. Sequencing was performed with immunoSEQ multiplex PCR; in TCRdb, only in-frame clones are kept and a portion is missing. The D gene and trimming were derived from the DNA, and the V and J assignments and clone size from that table. The sample shows over 35,000 clones, roughly nine tenths of them seen only once. Germline values: CDR1 MDHEN, CDR2 SYDVKM. The length of the CDR3 is 15 residues. The J segment lost 1 base and the V segment lost 6 bases, leaving 4 bases of the junction unmatched.

The V gene is TRBV28, the J gene TRBJ2-2; 8 nucleotides agree with TRBD1. This sequence originates from a man in his 70s with active COVID-19. The sequenced sample consisted of peripheral blood. The CDR3 loop is CASSTGQVNTGELFF. The DNA of the CDR3 is TGTGCCAGCAGCACGGGACAGGTGAACACCGGGGAGCTGTTTTTT. The entire variable domain, with the rest obtained from reference TRBV28 and TRBJ2-2, is as follows: DVKVTQSSRYLVKRTGEKVFLECVQDMDHENMFWYRQDPGLGLRLIYFSYDVKMKEKGDIPEGYSVSREKKERFSLILESASTNQTSMYLCASSTGQVNTGELFFGEGSRLTVL.